Listed here is a single T cell receptor (beta chain). The sample belongs to a study of T cell repertoires in cytomegalovirus infection. Using its own MiXCR run on the reads, TCRdb lists one record per CDR3 protein. This repertoire shows under 200,000 distinct CDR3 sequences, 15% to 20% found once; its top ten account for roughly 20%. This sequence originates from a human donor in good health (CMV status not recorded). Some clones in this sample may be carry-over from other donors' samples. The specimen was CD8+ T cells from PBMCs.

The chain's CDR3 is CASSSPRETQYF. In nucleotides, the CDR3 is TGTGCCAGCAGCTCCCCCCGAGAGACCCAGTACTTC. This sequence joins TRBV7-9 and TRBJ2-5; unclear D gene. Per germline, CDR1 SEHNR and CDR2 FQNEAQ (reference sequence). The length of the CDR3 is 12 residues. Trimming stripped 4 bases from V and 4 bases from J, with 7 bases between. Filled out from reference TRBV7-9 and TRBJ2-5, the complete variable domain reads DTGVSQNPRHKITKRGQNVTFRCDPISEHNRLYWYRQTLGQGPEFLTYFQNEAQLEKSRLLSDRFSAERPKGSFSTLEIQRTEQGDSAMYLCASSSPRETQYFGPGTRLLVL.